These 13 T cell receptor beta chains share one sample of origin, sequenced in a study of T cell responses to AZD1222 COVID-19 vaccine. Sequencing used immunoSEQ multiplex PCR; TCRdb keeps in-frame clones, though not all of them. The sample consists of about 90,000 clones, approximately 88% of them appearing once. This material consisted of peripheral blood, taken on day 0 of AZD1222 vaccination. These receptors all stem from an adult in good health.

The rearrangement uses TRBV6-4 and TRBJ2-1, with TRBD2 matching over 9 bases. This CDR3 contains 16 residues. Trimming at V came to 1 base and at J to 5 bases, leaving 6 bases not matched to a gene. The V gene's germline CDR1 is MRHNA and CDR2 SNTAGT. CDR3 coding DNA: TGTGCCAGCAGTGACTGGCGGGAGGGCCAGAACAATGAGCAGTTCTTC. This translates into CASSDWREGQNNEQFF.

The V call is TRBV12-3 or TRBV12-4, the J call TRBJ2-1; 7 positions agree with TRBD2. V dropped 8 bases and J dropped 5; count of bases not matched to a gene: 6. CDR3 size: 13 residues. The CDR3 DNA reads TGTGCCAGCTCACGGGGGGTCCACAATGAGCAGTTCTTC. It codes for CASSRGVHNEQFF.

The rearrangement links TRBV7-6 to TRBJ2-5; perhaps D is TRBD1 or TRBD2 (5 bases each). The V gene's germline CDR1 is SGHVS and CDR2 FNYEAQ. V lost 4 bases and J 7 bases, leaving 19 bases between the germline ends. This CDR3 contains 15 residues. CDR3 amino acids: CASSSTRDGMGTQYF. In nucleotides, the CDR3 is TGTGCCAGCAGCTCTACCCGGGACGGGATGGGGACCCAGTACTTC.

The table lists this clone with a count of one. V and J are TRBV3-1 (or the pseudogene TRBV3-2) and TRBJ2-2, with D perhaps matching TRBD2 (6 bases). V lost 0 bases and J lost 5, with 7 bases in between. The CDR3 runs 14 residues. Germline V gives CDR1 LGHDT, CDR2 YNNKEL (reference sequence). CDR3 residues: CASSQDGGTGELFF. CDR3 DNA sequence: TGTGCCAGCAGCCAAGATGGGGGGACCGGGGAGCTGTTTTTT.

The gene calls are TRBV14 and TRBJ2-6, with a possible D match to TRBD1 (7 bases). Trimming shortened V by 2 bases and J by 0 bases, and 20 bases separated the two germline ends. Germline V CDR1 and CDR2: SGHDN, FVKESK. This CDR3 is 20 amino acids long. CDR3 DNA sequence: TGTGCCAGCAGCCAACCCTTTTGGTCAGGGGGGAACTCTGGGGCCAACGTCCTGACTTTC. The encoded protein is CASSQPFWSGGNSGANVLTF.

The gene calls are TRBV27 and TRBJ2-3; the D is unclear. CDR3 length: 12 residues. Germline lookup yields CDR1 MNHEY and CDR2 SMNVEV (reference sequence). The germline V and J ends were trimmed by 7 bases and 6 bases, with 11 bases remaining between them. The CDR3 DNA follows: TGTGCCAGCATTTCGACCACGGATACGCAGTATTTT. Encoded protein: CASISTTDTQYF.

The chain is built from TRBV6-1 and TRBJ1-2; D remains unclear. CDR1 is MNHNS and CDR2 is SASEGT in the germline V gene. V was clipped by 1 base and J by 3 bases, with 12 bases between them. The CDR3 is 15 residues long. This chain's CDR3 is CASSEVGFPDYGYTF. DNA of the CDR3: TGTGCCAGCAGTGAAGTCGGGTTTCCTGACTATGGCTACACCTTC.

The V gene is TRBV5-8, the J gene TRBJ2-1; TRBD2 aligns across 12 bases. This CDR3 comprises 16 residues. The V gene's germline CDR1 is SGHTS and CDR2 YDEGEE. The ends lost 4 bases at V and 6 bases at J; junction bases unmatched: 8. The CDR3 bases are TGTGCCAGCAGCATTTCCGGGACTAGCGGGCCCAATGAGCAGTTCTTC. Translated, it gives CASSISGTSGPNEQFF.

The chain joins TRBV11-2 to TRBJ1-5; D remains unclear. This CDR3 has 14 amino acids. Germline V gives CDR1 SGHAT, CDR2 FQNNGV. Trimming took 5 bases from V and 1 from J, leaving 9 bases between them. This CDR3 reads CASSPGVSNQPQHF. CDR3 bases: TGTGCCAGCAGCCCTGGTGTAAGCAATCAGCCCCAGCATTTT.

This clone turned up a few times. The V and J genes are TRBV5-5 and TRBJ2-1, with D unresolved. Germline V CDR1 and CDR2: SGHKS, YYEKEE (reference sequence). This CDR3 spans 13 amino acids. V was cut by 1 base and J by 5 bases, with 7 bases left in between. The CDR3 reads CASSLFWDNEQFF. CDR3 sequence (DNA): TGTGCCAGCAGCTTGTTTTGGGACAATGAGCAGTTCTTC.

The V and J genes are TRBV5-6 and TRBJ1-1, with no clear D. CDR3 size: 17 residues. CDR1 and CDR2 (germline): SGHDT, YYEEEE. The germline V and J ends were trimmed by 0 bases and 0 bases, with 15 bases remaining between them. The CDR3 loop reads CASSLVRPAHMNTEAFF. The DNA for the CDR3 is TGTGCCAGCAGCTTGGTACGCCCGGCCCACATGAACACTGAAGCTTTCTTT.

The V call is TRBV29-1, the J call TRBJ2-3; D not resolved. From germline, CDR1 is SQVTM and CDR2 ANQGSEA. V gave up 4 bases and J gave up 3 bases, with 8 bases separating them. The CDR3 sequence is 12 residues long. This CDR3 reads CSVVDRTDTQYF. The CDR3 DNA sequence: TGCAGCGTTGTAGATCGGACAGATACGCAGTATTTT.

V usage is TRBV19 and J usage is TRBJ1-5, with D possibly being TRBD1 (5 bases). Germline V gene data show CDR1 as LNHDA and CDR2 as SQIVND (reference sequence). V was trimmed by 1 base and J by 0 bases, leaving 13 bases between them. This CDR3 spans 17 amino acids. CDR3 nucleotides: TGTGCCAGTAGTATAGTCGGAGGAGGGGCTAGCAATCAGCCCCAGCATTTT. Protein sequence: CASSIVGGGASNQPQHF. Full variable domain (rest looked up from reference TRBV19 and TRBJ1-5): DGGITQSPKYLFRKEGQNVTLSCEQNLNHDAMYWYRQDPGQGLRLIYYSQIVNDFQKGDIAEGYSVSREKKESFPLTVTSAQKNPTAFYLCASSIVGGGASNQPQHFGDGTRLSIL.